This TCR beta chain appears in the sequencing data of a study of blood T cell repertoires in COVID-19. Study in general: From the United States, Italy and Spain came samples of acute and convalescent COVID-19.

The V and J ends lost 6 bases and 0 bases, in that order; junction bases with no gene match: 8. The CDR3 totals 17 residues. The germline CDR1 and CDR2 sequences are LNHDA and SQIVND (reference sequence). Original processing methods: From reference gene primer amplification, estimates of nucleated cell counts were derived. The method was immunoSEQ multiplex PCR; TCRdb's version includes in-frame clones alone and lacks a portion of them. D and trimming were read from the DNA, whereas the V and J calls and clone size are those reported in that table. The table records 90,000 to 100,000 clones, 87% of them present only once.

The J gene is TRBJ2-1, the V gene TRBV19; 10 nucleotides match TRBD2. The source material was peripheral blood. The sequence was collected from a woman between 55 and 75 years old with COVID-19, enrolled during active disease. The CDR3 nucleotides are TGTGCCAGTAGACGCACTAGCGGGGTTGGCTCCTACAATGAGCAGTTCTTC. Protein sequence: CASRRTSGVGSYNEQFF. The variable domain in full, completed from reference TRBV19 and TRBJ2-1, reads DGGITQSPKYLFRKEGQNVTLSCEQNLNHDAMYWYRQDPGQGLRLIYYSQIVNDFQKGDIAEGYSVSREKKESFPLTVTSAQKNPTAFYLCASRRTSGVGSYNEQFFGPGTRLTVL.